The count of the clone carrying this T cell receptor beta chain is one. This entry is derived from a study of cytomegalovirus exposure and HLA in healthy donors. The germline V gene encodes CDR1 MDHEN and CDR2 SYDVKM. V dropped 3 bases and J dropped 4 bases, with 13 bases sitting between them. This CDR3 has 15 amino acids. PCR primers comprised 60 Vbeta and 13 Jbeta primers. Sequenced by immunoSEQ multiplex PCR; TCRdb stores in-frame clones only, minus some. The repertoire holds approximately 130,000 clones, with about 80% as singletons. This sequence joins TRBV28 and TRBJ1-5; D remains ambiguous. The sample consisted of PBMCs. The receptor comes from a man aged 50 to 59 in good health and CMV-seronegative. The CDR3 DNA follows: TGTGCCAGCAGTTTGGGCGCTGTGAGAAATCAGCCCCAGCATTTT. As protein: CASSLGAVRNQPQHF.